The next 18 T cell receptor beta chains were all read from a single sample in a study of T cells in Graves' hyperthyroidism and ophthalmopathy. There were TCR beta CDR3 regions amplified from RNA transcripts. The study used the HTBI primer set for a first-round RT-PCR of the TCR CDR3. TCRdb re-derived calls from the multiplex PCR reads in MiXCR, one entry per CDR3 protein. The repertoire holds 45,000 to 60,000 distinct CDR3 sequences, with about 50% as singletons. The specimen sequenced was blood. Source of these receptors: a woman in her 30s with Graves' ophthalmopathy.

This rearrangement joins TRBV10-3 to TRBJ2-3, with D perhaps TRBD2 (7 bases). The CDR3 sequence is 15 residues long. V was clipped by 3 bases and J by 0 bases, with 10 bases between them. The germline CDR1 and CDR2 sequences are ENHRY and SYGVKD. CDR3 nucleotides: TGTGCCATCAGTGAACGGGGGGCAAGCACAGATACGCAGTATTTT. Protein: CAISERGASTDTQYF.

In this sample, this clonotype turned up many times. This chain uses TRBV28 with TRBJ1-2, with D unclear. Trimming removed 2 bases from V and 1 base from J, with 8 bases in between. The CDR3 spans 14 residues. Germline V lookup: CDR1 MDHEN, CDR2 SYDVKM. Written as DNA, the CDR3 is TGTGCCAGCAGTTTACCCTCCAGTAACTATGGCTACACCTTC. Its translation is CASSLPSSNYGYTF.

The chain has TRBV2 and TRBJ2-7, with D uncertain. This CDR3 spans 14 amino acids. Germline loops: CDR1 SNHLY, CDR2 FYNNEI. The V gene lost 5 bases and the J gene lost 2 bases, with 13 bases spanning the gap. For the CDR3, the DNA is TGTGCCAGCAGTCCCCGGATTGTCACCTACGAGCAGTACTTC. Amino acids: CASSPRIVTYEQYF.

Points on this clonotype: This is likely a read error, given that the CDR3 carries no conserved phenylalanine or tryptophan at its end. It is unclear where the CDR3 begins or ends on the DNA, so no DNA is shown, and the CDR3 is as TCRdb lists it. The chain employs TRBV7-9 and TRBJ2-3; the table calls TRBD2, which could not be checked here. Germline V gene lookup returns CDR1 SEHNR and CDR2 FQNEAQ (reference sequence). The CDR3 spans 18 residues, counting both ends. CDR3 region: CASSPYHPSGSIHRYAVV.

This clonotype has a count of ten or more. The rearrangement joins TRBV7-2 to TRBJ2-5, with 7 positions matching TRBD1. The V and J ends lost 5 bases and 7 bases, in that order; junction bases with no gene match: 7. In germline, CDR1 is SGHTA, CDR2 FQGNSA. The CDR3 totals 13 residues. The CDR3 region is CASSVRQGGTQYF. The CDR3 bases are TGTGCCAGCAGCGTAAGACAGGGCGGGACCCAGTACTTC.

V and J are TRBV20-1 and TRBJ2-1; 9 bases align to TRBD1. Germline CDR1 and CDR2: DFQATT and SNEGSKA (reference sequence). This CDR3 contains 15 residues. J was trimmed by 2 bases and V by 4 bases; bases with no gene match: 6. The CDR3 loop reads CSATDRGETYNEQFF. CDR3 DNA: TGCAGTGCTACCGACAGGGGGGAGACCTACAATGAGCAGTTCTTC.

This clonotype came up many times. The CDR3 nucleotides are TGTGCCAGCAGTTACGGTGAAGCTTTCTTT. It encodes CASSYGEAFF. The rearrangement uses TRBV28 and TRBJ1-1, with unresolved D. Between the trimmed V and J ends, which lost 4 bases and 7 bases, there was a span of 4 bases. The CDR3 runs 10 residues. Germline loops: CDR1 MDHEN, CDR2 SYDVKM. Using reference TRBV28 and TRBJ1-1 for the parts outside the CDR3, the full variable domain is DVKVTQSSRYLVKRTGEKVFLECVQDMDHENMFWYRQDPGLGLRLIYFSYDVKMKEKGDIPEGYSVSREKKERFSLILESASTNQTSMYLCASSYGEAFFGQGTRLTVV.

This clonotype was counted at least ten times. This chain links TRBV6-1 with TRBJ2-5; a possible D gene is TRBD2 (5 bases). V shed 4 bases and J shed 2 bases, with 11 bases lying between them. The CDR3 runs to 14 residues. The germline V gene encodes CDR1 MNHNS and CDR2 SASEGT. The CDR3 spells CASSVEVAQETQYF. CDR3 nucleotide sequence: TGTGCCAGCAGTGTGGAGGTCGCGCAAGAGACCCAGTACTTC.

The table lists this clonotype with many counts. This sequence may be a read error, since a much larger clone differs from it by one base. The J gene is TRBJ2-2, the V gene TRBV9; D might be TRBD2 (6 bases). Germline-derived CDR1 and CDR2 are SGDLS and YYNGEE. The length of the CDR3 is 14 residues. The CDR3 loop reads CTSRRELNTGELFF. The CDR3 nucleotides read TGTACCAGCAGGAGGGAGCTCAACACCGGGGAGCTGTTTTTT.

Notes on this clonotype: It is unclear where the CDR3 begins or ends on the DNA, so no DNA is shown, and the CDR3 is as TCRdb lists it. This chain links TRBV7-8 with TRBJ1-5; the DNA was not compared with TRBD1, the D call given in the table. Germline V CDR1 and CDR2: SGHVS, FQNEAQ. The CDR3 spans 19 amino acids, including both terminal residues. CDR3 amino acids: CASSFYICSVRQSNQPQHF.

Remarks on this clonotype: Since the CDR3 does not end with the conserved phenylalanine or tryptophan, this likely comes from a read error. The limits of the CDR3 on the DNA are not certain, so only TCRdb's listed CDR3 is given. This chain joins TRBV7-3 and TRBJ1-2; the table names TRBD1, a call not compared with the DNA. Germline loops: CDR1 SGHTA, CDR2 FQGTGA. The CDR3 length is 10 residues, termini included. The CDR3 sequence is CASSLGGESY.

The genes are TRBV12-3 or TRBV12-4 and TRBJ2-5; D gene ambiguous. The CDR3 sequence is 16 residues long. Trimming stripped 5 bases from V and 4 bases from J, with 20 bases between. The CDR3 nucleotides are TGTGCCAGCAGTCCAAGAACCGGAGTTTTAGGAGAGACCCAGTACTTC. Residues: CASSPRTGVLGETQYF.

Here the CDR3 DNA reads TGCAGTGCTAGAGAACGGGACACTGAAGCTTTCTTT. It is translated as CSARERDTEAFF. The V call is TRBV20-1, the J call TRBJ1-1, with D unclear. CDR3 length: 12 amino acids. Germline lookup yields CDR1 DFQATT and CDR2 SNEGSKA (reference sequence). Trimming took off 0 bases at V and 3 bases at J, with 5 bases between the two ends.

The J gene is TRBJ2-1, the V gene TRBV2, with 11 bases matching TRBD2. The CDR3 covers 14 residues. Germline loops: CDR1 SNHLY, CDR2 FYNNEI. V was pared by 4 bases and J by 5 bases, with 1 base of the junction left unmatched. CDR3: CASSASGRNNEQFF. For the CDR3, the DNA is TGTGCCAGCAGTGCTAGCGGGAGGAACAATGAGCAGTTCTTC.

The V gene is TRBV7-9, the J gene TRBJ2-1; 12 bases are shared with TRBD2. The CDR3 is 18 residues long. V was pared by 2 bases and J by 7 bases, with 12 bases of the junction left unmatched. From germline, CDR1 is SEHNR and CDR2 FQNEAQ (reference sequence). Here the CDR3 DNA reads TGTGCCAGCAGCTTACGATGGAGACTAGCGGGAGTGGTTAATGAGCAGTTCTTC. Translating it yields CASSLRWRLAGVVNEQFF.

This clonotype appeared a single time. The rearrangement uses TRBV20-1 and TRBJ2-7; 8 bases align to TRBD2. V dropped 5 bases and J dropped 5; count of bases not matched to a gene: 20. The CDR3 consists of 17 residues. Germline lookup yields CDR1 DFQATT and CDR2 SNEGSKA (reference sequence). The CDR3 coding sequence is TGCAGTGCTCCCACCCAGCCTCTGGAGCGGGAGTCCAACGAGCAGTACTTC. This translates into CSAPTQPLERESNEQYF.

As concerns this clonotype: Mismatch with germline at one junction end may stem from a read error. This rearrangement joins TRBV10-3 to TRBJ1-1, with D unclear. CDR3 size: 12 residues. CDR1 ENHRY and CDR2 SYGVKD come from the germline V gene. CDR3 DNA: TGTACCATCAGTGCCACCTACACTGGAGCTTTCTTT. This encodes CTISATYTGAFF.

Judged by abundance, this clonotype is medium-sized. This chain links TRBV10-3 with TRBJ2-5, with TRBD1 matching over 9 bases. The CDR3 loop spans 14 amino acids. Germline V lookup: CDR1 ENHRY, CDR2 SYGVKD. V was pared by 7 bases and J by 5 bases, with 8 bases of the junction left unmatched. The chain's CDR3 is CAINPGQGVETQYF. CDR3 sequence (DNA): TGTGCCATCAACCCGGGACAGGGAGTGGAGACCCAGTACTTC.